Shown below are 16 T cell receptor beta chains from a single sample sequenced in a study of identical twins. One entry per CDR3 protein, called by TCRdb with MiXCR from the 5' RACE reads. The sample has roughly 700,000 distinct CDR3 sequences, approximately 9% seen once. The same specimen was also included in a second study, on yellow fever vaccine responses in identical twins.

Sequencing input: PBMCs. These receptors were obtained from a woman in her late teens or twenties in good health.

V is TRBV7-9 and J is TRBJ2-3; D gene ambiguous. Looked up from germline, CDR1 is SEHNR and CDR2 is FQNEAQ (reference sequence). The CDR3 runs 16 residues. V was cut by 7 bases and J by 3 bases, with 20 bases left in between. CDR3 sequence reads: CASTIGRAAGTDTQYF. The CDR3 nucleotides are TGTGCCAGCACCATTGGTCGGGCGGCCGGAACAGATACGCAGTATTTT.

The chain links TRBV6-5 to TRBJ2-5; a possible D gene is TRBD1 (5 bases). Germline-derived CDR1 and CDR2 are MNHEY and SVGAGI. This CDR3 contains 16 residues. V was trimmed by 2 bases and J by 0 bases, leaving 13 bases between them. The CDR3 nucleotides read TGTGCCAGCAGTTACGGAGCAGGGAAATACCAAGAGACCCAGTACTTC. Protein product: CASSYGAGKYQETQYF.

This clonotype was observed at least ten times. This CDR3 reads CASSLVRGDTGELFF. The CDR3 nucleotides are TGTGCCAGCAGCTTGGTCAGGGGGGACACCGGGGAGCTGTTTTTT. The chain uses TRBV5-5 and TRBJ2-2, with a weak D call TRBD1 (7 bases). Germline V gene lookup returns CDR1 SGHKS and CDR2 YYEKEE (reference sequence). V lost 0 bases and J lost 3, with 9 bases in between. The CDR3 sequence is 15 residues long.

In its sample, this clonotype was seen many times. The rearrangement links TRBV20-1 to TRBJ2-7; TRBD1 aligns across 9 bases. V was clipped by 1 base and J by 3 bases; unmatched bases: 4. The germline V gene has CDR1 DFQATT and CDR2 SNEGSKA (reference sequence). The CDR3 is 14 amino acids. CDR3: CSARATGGIYEQYF. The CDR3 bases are TGCAGTGCTAGAGCGACAGGGGGAATCTACGAGCAGTACTTC.

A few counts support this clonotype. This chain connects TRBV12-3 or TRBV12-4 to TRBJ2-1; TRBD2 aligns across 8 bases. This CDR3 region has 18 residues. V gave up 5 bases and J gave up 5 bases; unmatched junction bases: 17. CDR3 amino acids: CASSDPSGSRYLNNEQFF. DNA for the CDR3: TGTGCCAGCAGTGATCCGAGCGGGAGTCGATACCTTAACAATGAGCAGTTCTTC.

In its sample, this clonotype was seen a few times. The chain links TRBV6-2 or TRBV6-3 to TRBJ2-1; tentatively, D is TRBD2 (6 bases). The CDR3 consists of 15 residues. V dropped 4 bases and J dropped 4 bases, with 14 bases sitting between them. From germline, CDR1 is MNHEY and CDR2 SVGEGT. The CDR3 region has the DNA TGTGCCAGCAGTTTGGCGGGGAGCCCTTACAATGAGCAGTTCTTC. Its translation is CASSLAGSPYNEQFF.

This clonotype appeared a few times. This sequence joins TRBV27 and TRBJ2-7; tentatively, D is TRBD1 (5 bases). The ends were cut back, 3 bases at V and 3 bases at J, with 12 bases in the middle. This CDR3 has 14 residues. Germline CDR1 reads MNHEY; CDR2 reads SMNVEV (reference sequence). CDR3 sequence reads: CASSFFPDSYEQYF. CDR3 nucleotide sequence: TGTGCCAGCAGTTTCTTCCCCGACAGCTACGAGCAGTACTTC.

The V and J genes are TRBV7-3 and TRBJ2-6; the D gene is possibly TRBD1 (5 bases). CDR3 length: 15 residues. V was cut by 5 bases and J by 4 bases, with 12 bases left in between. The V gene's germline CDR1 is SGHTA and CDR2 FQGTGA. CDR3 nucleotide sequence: TGTGCCAGCAGCAATATAGGGGCCGGGGCCAACGTCCTGACTTTC. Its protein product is CASSNIGAGANVLTF.

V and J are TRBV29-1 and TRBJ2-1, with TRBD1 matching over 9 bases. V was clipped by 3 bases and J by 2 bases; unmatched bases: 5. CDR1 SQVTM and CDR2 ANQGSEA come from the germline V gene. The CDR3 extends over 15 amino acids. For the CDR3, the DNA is TGCAGCGTTGAGCTACAGGGGGCCCCCTACAATGAGCAGTTCTTC. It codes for CSVELQGAPYNEQFF.

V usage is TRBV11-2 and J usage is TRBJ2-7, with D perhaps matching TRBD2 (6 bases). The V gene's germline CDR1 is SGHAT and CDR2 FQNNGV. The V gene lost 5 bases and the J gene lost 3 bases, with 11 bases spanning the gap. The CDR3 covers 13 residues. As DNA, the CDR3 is TGTGCCAGCAGCCCCTGGGGGGTCTACGAGCAGTACTTC. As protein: CASSPWGVYEQYF. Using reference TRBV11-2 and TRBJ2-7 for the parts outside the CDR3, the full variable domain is EAGVAQSPRYKIIEKRQSVAFWCNPISGHATLYWYQQILGQGPKLLIQFQNNGVVDDSQLPKDRFSAERLKGVDSTLKIQPAKLEDSAVYLCASSPWGVYEQYFGPGTRLTVT.

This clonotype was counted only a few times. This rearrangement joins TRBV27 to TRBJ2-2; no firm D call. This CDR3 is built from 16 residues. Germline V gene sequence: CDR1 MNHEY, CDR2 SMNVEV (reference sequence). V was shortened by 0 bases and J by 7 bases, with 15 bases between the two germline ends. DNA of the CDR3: TGTGCCAGCAGTTTATCAGTGCAACCCCGCGACGGGGAGCTGTTTTTT. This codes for CASSLSVQPRDGELFF.

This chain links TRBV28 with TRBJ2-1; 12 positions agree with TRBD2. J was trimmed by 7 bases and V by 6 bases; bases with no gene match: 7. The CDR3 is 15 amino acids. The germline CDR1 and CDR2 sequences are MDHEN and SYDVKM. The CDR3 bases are TGTGCCAGCAGGCTACCTAGCGGGAGGGATAATGAGCAGTTCTTC. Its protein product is CASRLPSGRDNEQFF.

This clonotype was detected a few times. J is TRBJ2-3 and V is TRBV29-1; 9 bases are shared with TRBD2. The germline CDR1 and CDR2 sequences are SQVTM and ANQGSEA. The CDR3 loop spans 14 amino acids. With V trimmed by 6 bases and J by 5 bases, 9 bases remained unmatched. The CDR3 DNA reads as TGCAGCGTGTTTGGGGCTAGCGGGAAAGATACGCAGTATTTT. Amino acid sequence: CSVFGASGKDTQYF.

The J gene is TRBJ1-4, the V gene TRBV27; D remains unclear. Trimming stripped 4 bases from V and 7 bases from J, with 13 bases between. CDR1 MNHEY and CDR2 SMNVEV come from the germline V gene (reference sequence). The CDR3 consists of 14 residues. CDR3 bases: TGTGCCAGCAGTTACCGGGGAATGGGTGAAAAACTGTTTTTT. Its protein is CASSYRGMGEKLFF.

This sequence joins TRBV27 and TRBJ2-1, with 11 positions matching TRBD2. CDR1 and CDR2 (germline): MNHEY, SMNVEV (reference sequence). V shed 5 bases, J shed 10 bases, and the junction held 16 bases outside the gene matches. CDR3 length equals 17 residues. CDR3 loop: CASSPRLAGGPPGEQFF. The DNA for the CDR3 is TGTGCCAGCAGTCCCCGTTTAGCGGGAGGGCCGCCAGGCGAGCAGTTCTTC.

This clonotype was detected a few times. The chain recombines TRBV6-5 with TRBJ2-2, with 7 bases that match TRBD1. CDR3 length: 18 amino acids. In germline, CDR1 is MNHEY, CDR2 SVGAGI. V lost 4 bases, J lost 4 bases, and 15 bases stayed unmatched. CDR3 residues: CASSFGQVKTRGTGELFF. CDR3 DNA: TGTGCCAGCAGTTTCGGACAGGTTAAAACACGAGGCACCGGGGAGCTGTTTTTT.